This T cell receptor (beta chain) was identified during a study of blood T cells in healthy people across ages. In this sample, this clonotype turned up a few times. This CDR3 comprises 15 residues. CDR1 and CDR2 from the germline V gene are ENHRY and SYGVKD. V was clipped by 0 bases and J by 4 bases; unmatched bases: 5. Primers used in a second PCR of roughly 6 to 12 cycles were a sample-barcoded 5' primer and a J-beta primer mix. TCRdb independently ran MiXCR on the 5' RACE reads; one entry per CDR3 protein. The sample lists about 620,000 distinct CDR3 sequences; approximately 21% were seen once. The TCR originated in a man between 65 and 85 years old in good health. The rearrangement links TRBV10-3 to TRBJ2-7; 8 bases align to TRBD1. Sequencing input: blood. The CDR3: CAISESGQALYEQYF. CDR3 nucleotide sequence: TGTGCCATCAGTGAGTCGGGACAGGCCTTATACGAGCAGTACTTC.